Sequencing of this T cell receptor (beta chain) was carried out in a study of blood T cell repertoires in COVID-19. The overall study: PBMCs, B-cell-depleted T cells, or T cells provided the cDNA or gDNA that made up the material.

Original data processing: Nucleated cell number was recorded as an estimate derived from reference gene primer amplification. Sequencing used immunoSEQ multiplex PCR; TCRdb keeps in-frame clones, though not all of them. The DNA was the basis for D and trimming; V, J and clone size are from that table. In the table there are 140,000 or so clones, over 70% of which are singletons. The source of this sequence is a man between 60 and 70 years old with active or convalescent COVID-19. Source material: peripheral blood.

The CDR3 loop is CATSESGQPPYEQYF. CDR3 DNA: TGTGCCACCAGTGAATCGGGACAGCCTCCCTACGAGCAGTACTTC. The chain combines TRBV24-1 with TRBJ2-7, with 7 bases lining up with TRBD1. The CDR3 extends over 15 amino acids. Germline trimming cut 4 bases from V and 2 bases from J; bases unmatched to any gene: 7. Germline V CDR1 and CDR2: KGHDR, SFDVKD.